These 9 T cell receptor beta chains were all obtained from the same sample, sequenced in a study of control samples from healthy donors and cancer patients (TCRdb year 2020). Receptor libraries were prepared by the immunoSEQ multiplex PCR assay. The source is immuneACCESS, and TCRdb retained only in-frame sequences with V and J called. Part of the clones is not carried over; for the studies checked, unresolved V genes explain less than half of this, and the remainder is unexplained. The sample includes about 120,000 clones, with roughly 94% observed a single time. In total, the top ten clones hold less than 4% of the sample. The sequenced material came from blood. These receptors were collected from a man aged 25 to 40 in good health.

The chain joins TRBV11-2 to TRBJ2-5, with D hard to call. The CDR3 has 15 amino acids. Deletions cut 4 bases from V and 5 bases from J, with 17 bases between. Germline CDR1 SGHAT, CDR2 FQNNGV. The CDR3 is CASSSRLLATETQYF. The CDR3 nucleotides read TGTGCCAGCAGCTCCAGGTTACTGGCGACGGAGACCCAGTACTTC.

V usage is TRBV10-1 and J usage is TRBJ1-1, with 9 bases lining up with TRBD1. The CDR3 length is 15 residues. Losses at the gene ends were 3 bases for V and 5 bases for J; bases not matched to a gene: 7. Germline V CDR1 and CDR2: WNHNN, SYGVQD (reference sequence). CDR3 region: CASSERTGERTEAFF. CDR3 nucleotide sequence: TGCGCCAGCAGTGAAAGGACAGGGGAAAGGACTGAAGCTTTCTTT.

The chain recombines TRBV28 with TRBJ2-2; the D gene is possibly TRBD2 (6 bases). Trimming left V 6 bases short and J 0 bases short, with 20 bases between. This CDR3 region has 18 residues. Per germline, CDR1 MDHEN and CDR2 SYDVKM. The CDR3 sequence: CASSSPSGVSANTGELFF. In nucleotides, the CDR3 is TGTGCCAGCAGCTCACCCTCGGGAGTTAGCGCGAACACCGGGGAGCTGTTTTTT.

The DNA for the CDR3 is TGCGCCAGCCCTGGAGGGCAGGGGATCTCCTATAATTCACCCCTCCACTTT. This encodes CASPGGQGISYNSPLHF. This rearrangement joins TRBV10-1 to TRBJ1-6; TRBD1 is a possible D gene (6 bases). Germline CDR1 reads WNHNN; CDR2 reads SYGVQD (reference sequence). Trimming took off 8 bases at V and 0 bases at J, with 17 bases between the two ends. The CDR3 consists of 17 residues.

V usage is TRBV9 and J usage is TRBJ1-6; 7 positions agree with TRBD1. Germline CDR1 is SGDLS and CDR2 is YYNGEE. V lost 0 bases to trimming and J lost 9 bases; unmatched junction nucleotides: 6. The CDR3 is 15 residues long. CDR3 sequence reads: CASSVGQGGISPLHF. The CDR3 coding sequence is TGTGCCAGCAGCGTAGGGCAGGGGGGGATTTCACCCCTCCACTTT.

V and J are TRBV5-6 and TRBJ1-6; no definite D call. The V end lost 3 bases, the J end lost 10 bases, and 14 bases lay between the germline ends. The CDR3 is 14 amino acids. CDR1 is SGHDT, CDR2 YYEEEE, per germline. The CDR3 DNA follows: TGTGCCAGCAGCTGGAGGGTGAGAGAATCACCCCTCCACTTT. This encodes CASSWRVRESPLHF.

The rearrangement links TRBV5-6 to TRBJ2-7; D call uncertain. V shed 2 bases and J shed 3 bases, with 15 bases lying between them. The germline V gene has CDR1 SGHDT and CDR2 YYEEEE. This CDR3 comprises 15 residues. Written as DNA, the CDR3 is TGTGCCAGCAGCTTTCCCGATGATTCGAGCTACGAGCAGTACTTC. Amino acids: CASSFPDDSSYEQYF.

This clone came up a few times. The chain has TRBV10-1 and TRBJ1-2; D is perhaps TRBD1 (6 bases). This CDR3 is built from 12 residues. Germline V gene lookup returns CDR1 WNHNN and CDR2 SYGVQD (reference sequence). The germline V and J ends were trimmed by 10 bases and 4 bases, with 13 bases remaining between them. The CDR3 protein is CATDRRGYGYTF. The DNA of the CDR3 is TGCGCCACAGACAGGAGGGGCTATGGCTACACCTTC.

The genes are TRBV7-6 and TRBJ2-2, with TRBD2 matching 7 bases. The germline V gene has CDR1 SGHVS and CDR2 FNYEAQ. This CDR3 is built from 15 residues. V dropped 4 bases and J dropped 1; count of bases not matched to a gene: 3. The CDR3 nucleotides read TGTGCCAGCAGCTCCAGCGGGGTGAACACCGGGGAGCTGTTTTTT. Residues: CASSSSGVNTGELFF.